Described below is a single T cell receptor beta chain sequence and its context. Its target is unknown. This sample stems from a study of CD4+ T cells in melanoma. The study's findings and limits: CD8+ T cell, macrophage and B cell function reportedly correlated with neoantigen-specific CD4+ T cells. Reportedly, melanoma neoantigen-specific CD4+ T cells showed varied differentiation states.

Profiling relied on immunoSEQ multiplex PCR, and the TCRdb table lists in-frame clones only, not all of them. This sample has roughly 140,000 clones, with 92% found just once. V was cut by 0 bases and J by 2 bases, with 9 bases left in between. CDR3 size: 14 residues. Germline-derived CDR1 and CDR2 are SGHKS and YYEKEE (reference sequence). The chain carries TRBV5-5 and TRBJ2-7; D may be TRBD1 (6 bases). The TCR sequence derives from a human donor with melanoma. For the CDR3, the DNA is TGTGCCAGCAGCTTGGGCTGGGGGCCCTACGAGCAGTACTTC. This encodes CASSLGWGPYEQYF.